Below, one T cell receptor (beta chain) is given with its context. The germline V gene has CDR1 LNHNV and CDR2 YYDKDF (reference sequence). The CDR3 contains 13 residues. The ends were cut back, 1 base at V and 9 bases at J, with 10 bases in the middle. These data belong to a study of blood T cell repertoires in COVID-19. Study-level background: COVID-19 samples collected from the United States, Italy and Spain covered acute and convalescent phases. PBMCs, B-cell-depleted T cells, or T cells provided the cDNA or gDNA that made up the material.

Authors' processing steps: Estimated nucleated cell counts came from reference gene primer amplification. Assay: immunoSEQ multiplex PCR; the TCRdb copy retains only in-frame clones and omits some. The V and J calls and the clone size are those of that table, but D and trimming were determined from the DNA. There are about 72,000 clones in the sample; around 84% occur only once, and 11% lies in the top ten. The chain employs TRBV15 and TRBJ2-1; no reliable D call. This clonotype was sampled from a man aged 65 to 79 with active or convalescent COVID-19. Input material: peripheral blood. CDR3 sequence (DNA): TGTGCCACCAGCAGAGGAGGCTTCGGTGAGCAGTTCTTC. Translation gives CATSRGGFGEQFF.